These 5 T cell receptor beta chains originate from one sample sequenced in a study of cytomegalovirus exposure and HLA in healthy donors. Both 60 Vbeta primers and 13 Jbeta primers went into the PCR. Measured with immunoSEQ multiplex PCR; TCRdb has only the in-frame clones, and not every one. The repertoire holds about 140,000 clones, with around three quarters as singletons. The specimen was PBMCs. Receptors were obtained from a man between 40 and 49 years old in good health and CMV-seronegative.

Here the CDR3 DNA reads TGTGCCCGTCCCGCCAGGATAGCCAAAAACATTCAGTACTTC. Protein sequence: CARPARIAKNIQYF. This rearrangement joins TRBV4-2 to TRBJ2-4; D ambiguous. This CDR3 has 14 amino acids. Trimming shortened V by 11 bases and J by 0 bases, and 14 bases separated the two germline ends. CDR1 and CDR2 from the germline V gene are LGHNA and YNFKEQ.

The V and J genes are TRBV2 and TRBJ2-2; a possible D gene is TRBD2 (5 bases). Between the trimmed V and J ends, which lost 2 bases and 6 bases, there was a span of 10 bases. CDR3 length equals 14 residues. Germline V gene lookup returns CDR1 SNHLY and CDR2 FYNNEI. As DNA, the CDR3 is TGTGCCAGCAGTGAATTGGGTAGCGCCGGGGAGCTGTTTTTT. The encoded protein is CASSELGSAGELFF.

The V gene is TRBV28, the J gene TRBJ2-7; D is possibly TRBD2 (6 bases). Trimming left V 4 bases short and J 4 bases short, with 20 bases between. In germline, CDR1 is MDHEN, CDR2 SYDVKM. This CDR3 has 16 residues. The CDR3 DNA is TGTGCCAGCAGTTCCACCTTGAGACTAGGGGAGTACGAGCAGTACTTC. Translation gives CASSSTLRLGEYEQYF.

This chain links TRBV5-1 with TRBJ1-1, with a possible D match to TRBD1 (5 bases). V was clipped by 0 bases and J by 1 base, with 7 bases between them. CDR1 is SGHRS and CDR2 is YFSETQ in the germline V gene. The CDR3 is made up of 14 amino acids. For the CDR3, the DNA is TGCGCCAGCAGCTTGGTGGACAAGAACACTGAAGCTTTCTTT. Amino acid sequence: CASSLVDKNTEAFF.

The J gene is TRBJ2-7, the V gene TRBV5-4; 7 bases match TRBD2. Germline V CDR1 and CDR2: SGHNT, YYREEE (reference sequence). This CDR3 is built from 15 residues. Trimming cost V 0 bases and J 3 bases; bases outside gene matches: 6. CDR3 protein: CASSLGSGNFYEQYF. In nucleotides, the CDR3 is TGTGCCAGCAGCTTGGGGAGCGGGAACTTCTACGAGCAGTACTTC.